The source of this T cell receptor beta chain is a study of blood T cell repertoires in COVID-19. The protocol was immunoSEQ multiplex PCR, while the TCRdb copy is restricted to in-frame clones and leaves out a portion. The repertoire holds 100,000 to 120,000 clones, with about 90% as singletons. CDR3 length: 15 amino acids. Between the trimmed V and J ends, which lost 3 bases and 4 bases, there was a span of 15 bases. Germline V gene sequence: CDR1 LNHDA, CDR2 SQIVND (reference sequence). Sequencing input: peripheral blood. The TCR sequence derives from a human donor in a cohort sampled during active COVID-19. The chain employs TRBV19 and TRBJ1-1, with D perhaps matching TRBD1 (6 bases). The CDR3 sequence: CASSMRAGVGTEAFF. The CDR3 DNA reads as TGTGCCAGTAGTATGAGGGCAGGGGTGGGCACTGAAGCTTTCTTT.